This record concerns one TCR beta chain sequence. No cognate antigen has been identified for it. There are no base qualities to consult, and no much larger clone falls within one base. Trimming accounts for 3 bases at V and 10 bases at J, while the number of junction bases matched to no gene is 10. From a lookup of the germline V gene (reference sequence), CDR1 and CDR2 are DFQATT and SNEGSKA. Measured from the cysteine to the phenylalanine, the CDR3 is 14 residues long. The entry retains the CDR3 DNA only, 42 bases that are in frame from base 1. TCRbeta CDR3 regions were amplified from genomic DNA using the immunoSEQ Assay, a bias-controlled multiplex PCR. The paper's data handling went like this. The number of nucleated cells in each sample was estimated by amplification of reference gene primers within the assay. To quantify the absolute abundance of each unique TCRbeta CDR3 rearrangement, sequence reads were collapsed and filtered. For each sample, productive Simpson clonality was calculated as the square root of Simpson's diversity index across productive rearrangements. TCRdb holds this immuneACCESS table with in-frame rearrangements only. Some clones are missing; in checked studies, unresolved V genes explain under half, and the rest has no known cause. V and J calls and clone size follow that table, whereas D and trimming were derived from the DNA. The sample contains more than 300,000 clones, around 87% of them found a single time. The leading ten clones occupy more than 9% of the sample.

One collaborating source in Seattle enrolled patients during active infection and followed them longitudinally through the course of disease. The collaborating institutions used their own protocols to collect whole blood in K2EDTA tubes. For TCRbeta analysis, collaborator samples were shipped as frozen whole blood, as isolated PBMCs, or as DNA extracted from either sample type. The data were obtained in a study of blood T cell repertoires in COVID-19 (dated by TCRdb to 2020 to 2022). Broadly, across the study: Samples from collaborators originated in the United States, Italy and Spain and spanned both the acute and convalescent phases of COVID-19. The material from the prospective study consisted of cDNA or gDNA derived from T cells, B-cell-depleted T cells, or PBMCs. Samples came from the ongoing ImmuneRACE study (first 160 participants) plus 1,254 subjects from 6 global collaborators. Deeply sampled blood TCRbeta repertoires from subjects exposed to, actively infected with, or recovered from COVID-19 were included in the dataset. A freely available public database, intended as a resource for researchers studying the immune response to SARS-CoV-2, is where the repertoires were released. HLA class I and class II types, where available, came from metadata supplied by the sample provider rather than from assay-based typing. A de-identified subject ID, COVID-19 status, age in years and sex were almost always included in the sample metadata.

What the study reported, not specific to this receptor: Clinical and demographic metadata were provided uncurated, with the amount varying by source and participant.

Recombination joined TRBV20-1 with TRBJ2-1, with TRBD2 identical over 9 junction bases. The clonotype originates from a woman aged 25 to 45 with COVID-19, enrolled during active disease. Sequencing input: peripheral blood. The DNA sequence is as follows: TGCAGTGCTAGTTTCAGGACGGCGGGAGGGGAGCAGTTCTTC. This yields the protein CSASFRTAGGEQFF.